The clone carrying this TCR beta chain was counted ten times or more. Its antigen is undetermined. Stability of Graves' hyperthyroidism was defined as absent ophthalmopathy progression within 18 months. Researchers took RNA transcripts and amplified the TCR beta CDR3 regions from them. Primed by the HTBI set, a first-round RT-PCR was run on the TCR CDR3. TCRdb itself ran the multiplex PCR reads through MiXCR, one entry per CDR3 protein. The sample contains about 610,000 distinct CDR3 sequences, approximately 44% of which appear only once. The data derive from a study of T cells in Graves' hyperthyroidism and ophthalmopathy. Overall study results and limits: Most thyroid clonotypes that were expanded above 0.001 also turned up in blood. A 13 V-J signature model discriminated ophthalmopathy versus stable hyperthyroidism. A median 6.5 months before onset, the model predicted ophthalmopathy.

Trimming pared 8 bases from V and 5 bases from J, leaving 15 bases between. The CDR3 contains 13 residues. The germline V gene has CDR1 SEHNR and CDR2 FQNEAQ (reference sequence). The clonotype comes from a woman under 30 with Graves' hyperthyroidism. The sample was peripheral blood or thyroid tissue (not recorded which). The chain has TRBV7-9 and TRBJ2-5; tentatively, D is TRBD2 (5 bases). The CDR3 DNA reads TGTGCCAGCCCTGGACCTGAGGGTGAGACCCAGTACTTC. This translates into CASPGPEGETQYF.